This entry lists 25 T cell receptor beta chains sequenced from one sample in a study of shared clonotypes between healthy human individuals. CD45RO-negative CD8 cells positively selected for CCR7 made up the naive population, which excluded terminally differentiated effector memory CD45RA+ cells. Only in-frame clones appear in the TCRdb table, and some are missing; sequencing was by immunoSEQ multiplex PCR. The data contain roughly 2,000,000 clones, less than 95% of them seen just once; the ten biggest clones take up approximately 1%. The specimen sequenced was naive CD8+ T cells sorted from blood. These TCRs come from a man in his late teens or twenties in good health.

This chain joins TRBV5-5 and TRBJ2-7, with D perhaps matching TRBD2 (5 bases). This CDR3 spans 15 amino acids. Trimming took off 3 bases at V and 0 bases at J, with 13 bases between the two ends. Germline CDR1 reads SGHKS; CDR2 reads YYEKEE (reference sequence). CDR3 region: CASSWGVPSSYEQYF. The CDR3, as DNA: TGTGCCAGCAGCTGGGGAGTCCCCTCCTCCTACGAGCAGTACTTC.

The DNA of the CDR3 is TGCGCCAGCAGCTTCCCTAGCGGGGTCGTCCAAGAGACCCAGTACTTC. It encodes CASSFPSGVVQETQYF. The V gene is TRBV5-1, the J gene TRBJ2-5; 9 positions match TRBD2. The junction had 6 bases not matched to a gene; V was cut back by 2 bases and J by 1 base. CDR1 SGHRS and CDR2 YFSETQ come from the germline V gene. The CDR3 spans 16 residues.

The chain has TRBV19 and TRBJ1-2, with D uncertain. The CDR3 consists of 14 residues. Looked up from germline, CDR1 is LNHDA and CDR2 is SQIVND (reference sequence). Trimming removed 2 bases at V and 0 bases at J, with 7 bases between. This CDR3 reads CASSISGTNYGYTF. The CDR3 DNA follows: TGTGCCAGTAGTATATCCGGAACTAACTATGGCTACACCTTC.

The J gene is TRBJ2-7, the V gene TRBV13; D unclear. Germline V gene lookup returns CDR1 PRHDT and CDR2 FYEKMQ (reference sequence). This CDR3 is built from 12 residues. Trimming pared 2 bases from V and 6 bases from J, leaving 8 bases between. The CDR3 reads CASSLRGFEQYF. The CDR3, as DNA: TGTGCCAGCAGCTTACGCGGTTTCGAGCAGTACTTC.

This clone appeared once. The CDR3 DNA reads as TGTGCCAGCAGCTTAACTACCGGGACTAGCGGGGGGTTTAATGAGCAGTTCTTC. Its protein is CASSLTTGTSGGFNEQFF. This sequence joins TRBV7-9 and TRBJ2-1; 15 bases line up with TRBD2. Germline CDR1 SEHNR, CDR2 FQNEAQ (reference sequence). The CDR3 contains 18 residues. The V segment lost 2 bases and the J segment 7 bases; nucleotides outside the gene matches: 9.

The J gene is TRBJ2-7, the V gene TRBV6-1; D is undetermined. Per germline, CDR1 MNHNS and CDR2 SASEGT. This CDR3 spans 16 amino acids. The V gene lost 3 bases and the J gene lost 0 bases, with 15 bases spanning the gap. The DNA of the CDR3 is TGTGCCAGCAGTGATTGGCGGCAGGTTAGCTCCTACGAGCAGTACTTC. It encodes CASSDWRQVSSYEQYF.

For this clone: Other DNA sequences of this sample code for an identical CDR3. The chain employs TRBV5-5 and TRBJ2-7; D remains ambiguous. The germline CDR1 and CDR2 sequences are SGHKS and YYEKEE (reference sequence). V lost 2 bases to trimming and J lost 1 base, with 7 bases between them. The CDR3 has 13 residues. The CDR3 DNA reads as TGTGCCAGCAGCTTAGACCTATCCTACGAGCAGTACTTC. Its translation is CASSLDLSYEQYF.

This clone has just one count. The chain is built from TRBV29-1 and TRBJ2-7; perhaps TRBD1 as D (6 bases). CDR1 is SQVTM and CDR2 is ANQGSEA in the germline V gene. V lost 7 bases and J 3 bases, leaving 16 bases between the germline ends. The CDR3 spans 13 residues. In nucleotides, the CDR3 is TGCAGCGCGCGAGGGGGAGCGAACTACGAGCAGTACTTC. Translated, it gives CSARGGANYEQYF.

This chain joins TRBV4-3 and TRBJ2-6; D might be TRBD1 (6 bases). The ends were cut back, 0 bases at V and 0 bases at J, with 9 bases in the middle. CDR3 length equals 17 residues. CDR1 and CDR2 (germline): LGHNA, YSLEER. The CDR3 loop is CASSQDVTGSGANVLTF. The CDR3 region has the DNA TGCGCCAGCAGCCAAGATGTGACAGGCTCTGGGGCCAACGTCCTGACTTTC.

The V gene is TRBV9, the J gene TRBJ1-3; a weak D match, TRBD1 (6 bases). The CDR3 runs 16 residues. V was trimmed by 3 bases and J by 3 bases, leaving 16 bases between them. From germline, CDR1 is SGDLS and CDR2 YYNGEE. CDR3 nucleotide sequence: TGTGCCAGCAGCGCCCTACGGGAGGGGGTTGGAAACACCATATATTTT. Encoded protein: CASSALREGVGNTIYF.

This chain connects TRBV13 to TRBJ2-7; D is uncertain. This CDR3 has 17 residues. V was clipped by 5 bases and J by 6 bases, with 26 bases between them. The germline V gene encodes CDR1 PRHDT and CDR2 FYEKMQ (reference sequence). The CDR3 DNA sequence: TGTGCCAGCAGCGAACATCGGATAGGCCCTGAAGAGAGCGAGCAGTACTTC. Amino acid sequence: CASSEHRIGPEESEQYF.

This chain joins TRBV9 and TRBJ1-1; D not resolved. V was pared by 1 base and J by 4 bases, with 11 bases between. CDR3 length: 14 residues. Per the germline V gene, CDR1 is SGDLS and CDR2 is YYNGEE. The CDR3 DNA follows: TGTGCCAGCAGCGTAACGTGGGCGGGCACTGAAGCTTTCTTT. Its protein is CASSVTWAGTEAFF.

V and J are TRBV30 and TRBJ2-1; D gene ambiguous. V was clipped by 3 bases and J by 7 bases, with 13 bases between them. The germline gives CDR1 GTSNPN, CDR2 SVGIG (reference sequence). The length of the CDR3 is 13 residues. In DNA form, the CDR3 reads TGTGCCTGGAGCCCTCCTAGTTGGAATGAGCAGTTCTTC. Translating gives CAWSPPSWNEQFF.

The count of this clone is one. The V and J genes are TRBV5-6 and TRBJ2-2; the D is unclear. CDR3 length: 17 residues. Deletions cut 0 bases from V and 2 bases from J, with 14 bases between. Germline CDR1 is SGHDT and CDR2 is YYEEEE. DNA of the CDR3: TGTGCCAGCAGCTTGGTGGAGTTAAGCTATAACACCGGGGAGCTGTTTTTT. This codes for CASSLVELSYNTGELFF. The complete variable domain, with remaining parts taken from reference TRBV5-6 and TRBJ2-2, reads DAGVTQSPTHLIKTRGQQVTLRCSPKSGHDTVSWYQQALGQGPQFIFQYYEEEERQRGNFPDRFSGHQFPNYSSELNVNALLLGDSALYLCASSLVELSYNTGELFFGEGSRLTVL.

J is TRBJ1-3 and V is TRBV13, with 9 bases matching TRBD1. There are 17 residues in the CDR3. Losses at the gene ends were 4 bases for V and 1 base for J; bases not matched to a gene: 8. Germline V lookup: CDR1 PRHDT, CDR2 FYEKMQ (reference sequence). The CDR3 is CASSWGTGTGSGNTIYF. The CDR3 region has the DNA TGTGCCAGCAGCTGGGGGACAGGGACGGGATCTGGAAACACCATATATTTT.

The rearrangement joins TRBV5-5 to TRBJ2-2; 7 nucleotides match TRBD2. Germline lookup yields CDR1 SGHKS and CDR2 YYEKEE (reference sequence). The V and J ends lost 9 bases and 1 base, in that order; junction bases with no gene match: 3. The CDR3 contains 13 residues. In DNA, the CDR3 is TGTGCCACCCGCGGGGGGAACACCGGGGAGCTGTTTTTT. It yields the protein CATRGGNTGELFF.

The chain joins TRBV2 to TRBJ1-4; D remains unclear. The CDR3 consists of 14 residues. Germline lookup yields CDR1 SNHLY and CDR2 FYNNEI. V gave up 4 bases and J gave up 6 bases, with 12 bases separating them. The DNA of the CDR3 is TGTGCCAGCAGTGGGGCAGGTGGAGATGAAAAACTGTTTTTT. It yields the protein CASSGAGGDEKLFF.

As concerns this clone: The same CDR3 also results from other DNA sequences found in this sample. V usage is TRBV5-1 and J usage is TRBJ1-1; D may be TRBD1 (5 bases). The CDR3 length is 13 residues. The V end lost 2 bases, the J end lost 1 base, and 6 bases lay between the germline ends. Germline V CDR1 and CDR2: SGHRS, YFSETQ. In DNA, the CDR3 is TGCGCCAGCAGCTTAAGGGGGAACACTGAAGCTTTCTTT. Amino acid sequence: CASSLRGNTEAFF.

The J gene is TRBJ2-1, the V gene TRBV27; perhaps D is TRBD1 or TRBD2 (5 bases each). Germline V gene lookup returns CDR1 MNHEY and CDR2 SMNVEV (reference sequence). The V end lost 6 bases, the J end lost 0 bases, and 12 bases lay between the germline ends. The CDR3 spans 15 residues. CDR3 bases: TGTGCCAGCAGCCGAGGGGTGAGCTCCTACAATGAGCAGTTCTTC. Translating gives CASSRGVSSYNEQFF.

V gene TRBV4-1 combines with J gene TRBJ2-7; TRBD2 matches at 9 bases. Germline CDR1 is MGHRA and CDR2 is YSYEKL. The V segment lost 0 bases and the J segment 0 bases; nucleotides outside the gene matches: 9. The CDR3 is 18 residues long. The CDR3 region has the DNA TGCGCCAGCAGCCAAGATCTTCCCGGGGGACTAGCCTCCTACGAGCAGTACTTC. Encoded protein: CASSQDLPGGLASYEQYF.

This clone was counted only a few times. The J gene is TRBJ1-1, the V gene TRBV30; D is ambiguous. Germline assignment: CDR1 GTSNPN and CDR2 SVGIG (reference sequence). The length of the CDR3 is 14 residues. V lost 6 bases and J 1 base, leaving 15 bases between the germline ends. CDR3 DNA sequence: TGTGCCTGTATTCTTCAGCCCCAGAACACTGAAGCTTTCTTT. Residues: CACILQPQNTEAFF.

The chain couples TRBV27 to TRBJ2-7, with 10 positions matching TRBD1. The V gene's germline CDR1 is MNHEY and CDR2 SMNVEV (reference sequence). The V segment lost 6 bases and the J segment 4 bases; nucleotides outside the gene matches: 6. The CDR3 is 14 amino acids. As DNA, the CDR3 is TGTGCCAGCAGAGGACAGGGGGGACAGTACGAGCAGTACTTC. This gives the protein CASRGQGGQYEQYF.

With respect to this clone: Other DNA variants within this sample encode the same CDR3. The chain links TRBV30 to TRBJ2-7, with D unclear. Germline V gene sequence: CDR1 GTSNPN, CDR2 SVGIG (reference sequence). The CDR3 is 12 residues long. V was shortened by 0 bases and J by 5 bases, with 8 bases between the two germline ends. CDR3 coding DNA: TGTGCCTGGAGTGTAGGTCCGGACGAGCAGTACTTC. Translation: CAWSVGPDEQYF.

This chain links TRBV9 with TRBJ2-7; 7 bases align to TRBD1. CDR1 is SGDLS and CDR2 is YYNGEE in the germline V gene. The CDR3 covers 15 residues. The ends lost 3 bases at V and 4 bases at J; junction bases unmatched: 10. The CDR3 spells CASSERTGSEYEQYF. The CDR3 nucleotides read TGTGCCAGCAGCGAGCGGACAGGTTCTGAGTACGAGCAGTACTTC.

The chain is built from TRBV27 and TRBJ2-7, with 12 bases aligning to TRBD1. Trimming cost V 3 bases and J 5 bases; bases outside gene matches: 5. The CDR3 contains 15 residues. CDR1 is MNHEY and CDR2 is SMNVEV in the germline V gene (reference sequence). Here the CDR3 reads CASSFSGQGADEQYF. The CDR3 DNA reads TGTGCCAGCAGTTTTTCGGGACAGGGGGCCGACGAGCAGTACTTC.